This TCR beta chain was found in a study of cytomegalovirus exposure and HLA in healthy donors. Points from the study as a whole: TCR sequences were mostly rare, though some public TCRs occurred in many donors. In a later analysis, TCR beta V- and J-gene trimming showed a link to a missense DCLRE1C variant.

A remark on this clone: Its cognate antigen is unknown.

With 4 bases clipped from V and 5 bases from J, the junction kept 8 bases outside the gene matches. Germline lookup yields CDR1 SGDLS and CDR2 YYNGEE. The CDR3 is 15 residues long. The PCR had 60 Vbeta and 13 Jbeta primers. The method was immunoSEQ multiplex PCR; TCRdb's version includes in-frame clones alone and lacks a portion of them. Among approximately 140,000 clones listed, about 77% were seen once. The study sampled nominally healthy donors, though unrecorded immune exposures were likely. This chain connects TRBV9 to TRBJ2-5, with 10 bases lining up with TRBD2. Sequencing input: PBMCs. The TCR sequence derives from a female donor in good health and CMV-seronegative. For the CDR3, the DNA is TGTGCCAGCAGCCTTCTAGCGGGGGACCGGGAGACCCAGTACTTC. As protein: CASSLLAGDRETQYF. Together with reference TRBV9 and TRBJ2-5, the CDR3 gives the full variable domain: DSGVTQTPKHLITATGQRVTLRCSPRSGDLSVYWYQQSLDQGLQFLIQYYNGEERAKGNILERFSAQQFPDLHSELNLSSLELGDSALYFCASSLLAGDRETQYFGPGTRLLVL.